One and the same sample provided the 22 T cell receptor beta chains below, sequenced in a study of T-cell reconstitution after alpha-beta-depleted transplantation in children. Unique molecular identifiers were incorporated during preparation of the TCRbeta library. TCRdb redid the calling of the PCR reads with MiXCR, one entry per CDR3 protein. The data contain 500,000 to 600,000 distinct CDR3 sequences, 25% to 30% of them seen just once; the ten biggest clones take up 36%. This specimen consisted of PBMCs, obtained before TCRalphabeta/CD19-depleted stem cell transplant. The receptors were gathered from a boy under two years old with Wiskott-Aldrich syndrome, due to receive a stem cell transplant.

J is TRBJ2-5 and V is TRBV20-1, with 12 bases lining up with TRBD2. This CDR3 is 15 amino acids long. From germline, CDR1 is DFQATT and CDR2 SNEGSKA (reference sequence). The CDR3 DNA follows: TGCAGCGCAGTCGAGACTAGCGGGAGTGCGGAGACCCAGTACTTC. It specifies CSAVETSGSAETQYF.

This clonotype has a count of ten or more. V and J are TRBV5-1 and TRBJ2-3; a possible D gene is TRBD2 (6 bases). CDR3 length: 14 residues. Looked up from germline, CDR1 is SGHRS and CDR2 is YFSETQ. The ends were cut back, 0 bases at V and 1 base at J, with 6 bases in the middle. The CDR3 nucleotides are TGCGCCAGCAGCTTGGCTAGCGGCACAGATACGCAGTATTTT. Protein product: CASSLASGTDTQYF.

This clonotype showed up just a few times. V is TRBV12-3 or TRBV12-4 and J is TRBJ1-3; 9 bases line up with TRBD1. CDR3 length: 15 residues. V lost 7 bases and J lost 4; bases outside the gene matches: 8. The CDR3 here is CASNPPGTGGNTIYF. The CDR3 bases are TGTGCCAGCAATCCCCCGGGGACAGGGGGAAACACCATATATTTT.

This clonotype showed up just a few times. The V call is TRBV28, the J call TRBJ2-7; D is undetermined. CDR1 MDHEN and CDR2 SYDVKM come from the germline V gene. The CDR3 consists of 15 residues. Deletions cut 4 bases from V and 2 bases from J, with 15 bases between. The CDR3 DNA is TGTGCCAGCAGTTCCATCCTCGCCGAAACCTACGAGCAGTACTTC. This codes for CASSSILAETYEQYF.

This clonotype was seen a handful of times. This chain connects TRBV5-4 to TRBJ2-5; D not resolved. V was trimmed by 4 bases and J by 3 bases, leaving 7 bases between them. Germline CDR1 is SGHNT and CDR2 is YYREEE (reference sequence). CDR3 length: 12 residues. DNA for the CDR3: TGTGCCAGCAGCAGGGCAGAAGAGACCCAGTACTTC. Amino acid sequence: CASSRAEETQYF.

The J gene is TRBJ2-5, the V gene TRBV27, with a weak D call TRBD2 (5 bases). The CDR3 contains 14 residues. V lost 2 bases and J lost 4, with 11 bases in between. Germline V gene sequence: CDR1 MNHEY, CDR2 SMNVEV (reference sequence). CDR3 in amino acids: CASSLSGSRETQYF. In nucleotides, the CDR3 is TGTGCCAGCAGTTTAAGTGGGAGTCGAGAGACCCAGTACTTC.

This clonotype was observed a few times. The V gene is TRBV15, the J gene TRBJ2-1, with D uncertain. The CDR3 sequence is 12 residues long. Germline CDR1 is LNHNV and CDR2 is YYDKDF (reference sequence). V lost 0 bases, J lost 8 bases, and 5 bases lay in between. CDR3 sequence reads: CATSRDTHEQFF. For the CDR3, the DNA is TGTGCCACCAGCAGAGATACCCATGAGCAGTTCTTC.

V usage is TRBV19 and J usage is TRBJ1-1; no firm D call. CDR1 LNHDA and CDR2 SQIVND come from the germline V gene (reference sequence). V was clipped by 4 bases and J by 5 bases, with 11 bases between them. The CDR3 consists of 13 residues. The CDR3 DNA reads TGTGCCAGTAGTAGAGCCTGGCGGACTGAAGCTTTCTTT. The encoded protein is CASSRAWRTEAFF.

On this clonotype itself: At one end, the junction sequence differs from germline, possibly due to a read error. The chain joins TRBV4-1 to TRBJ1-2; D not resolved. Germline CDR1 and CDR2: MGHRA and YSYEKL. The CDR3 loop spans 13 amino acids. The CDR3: CPSSQAQAYGYTF. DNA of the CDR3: TGCCCCAGCAGCCAAGCTCAGGCCTATGGCTACACCTTC.

The CDR3 sequence is CASSLAGYFNEQFF. For the CDR3, the DNA is TGTGCCAGCAGCCTAGCGGGCTATTTCAATGAGCAGTTCTTC. This chain links TRBV3-1 with TRBJ2-1; 7 bases fit TRBD2. The CDR3 loop spans 14 amino acids. V trimming: 4 bases; J trimming: 6 bases; junction bases outside the gene matches: 6. Looked up from germline, CDR1 is LGHDT and CDR2 is YNNKEL (reference sequence).

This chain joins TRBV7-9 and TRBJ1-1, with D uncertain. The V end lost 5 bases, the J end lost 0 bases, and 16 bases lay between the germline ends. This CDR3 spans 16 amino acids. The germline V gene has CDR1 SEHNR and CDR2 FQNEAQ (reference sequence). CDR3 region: CASSTRDLSLNTEAFF. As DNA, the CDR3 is TGTGCCAGCAGCACCCGCGACCTGTCATTGAACACTGAAGCTTTCTTT.

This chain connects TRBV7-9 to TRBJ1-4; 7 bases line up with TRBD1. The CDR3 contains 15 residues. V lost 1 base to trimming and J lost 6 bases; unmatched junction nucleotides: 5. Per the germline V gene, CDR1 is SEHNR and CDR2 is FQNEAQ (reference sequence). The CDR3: CASSLGDRAYEKLFF. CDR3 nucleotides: TGTGCCAGCAGCTTAGGAGACAGGGCCTATGAAAAACTGTTTTTT.

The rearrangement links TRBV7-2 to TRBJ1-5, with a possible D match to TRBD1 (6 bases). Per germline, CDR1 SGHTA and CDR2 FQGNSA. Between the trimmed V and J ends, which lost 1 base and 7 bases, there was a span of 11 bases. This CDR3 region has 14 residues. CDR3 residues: CASSLGRGGQPQHF. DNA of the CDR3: TGTGCCAGCAGCTTAGGCAGGGGAGGCCAGCCCCAGCATTTT.

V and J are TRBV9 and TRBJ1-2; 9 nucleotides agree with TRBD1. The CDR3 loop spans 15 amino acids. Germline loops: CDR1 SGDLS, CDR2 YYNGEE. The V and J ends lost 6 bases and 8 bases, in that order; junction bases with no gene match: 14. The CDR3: CASTLSPTGGSGYTF. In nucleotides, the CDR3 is TGTGCCAGCACCCTAAGTCCCACAGGGGGCAGCGGCTACACCTTC.

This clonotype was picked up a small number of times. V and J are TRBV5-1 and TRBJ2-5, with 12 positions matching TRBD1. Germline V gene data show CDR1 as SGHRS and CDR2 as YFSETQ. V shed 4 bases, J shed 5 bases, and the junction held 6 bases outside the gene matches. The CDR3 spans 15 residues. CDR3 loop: CASSGGQGAFETQYF. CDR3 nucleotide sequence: TGCGCCAGCAGCGGGGGACAGGGGGCGTTTGAGACCCAGTACTTC.

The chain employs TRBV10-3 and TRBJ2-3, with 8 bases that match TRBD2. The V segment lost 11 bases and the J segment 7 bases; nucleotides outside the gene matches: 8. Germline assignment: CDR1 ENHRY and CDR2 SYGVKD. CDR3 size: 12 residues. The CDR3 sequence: CAASGRGNTQYF. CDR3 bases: TGTGCCGCCAGCGGGAGAGGGAATACGCAGTATTTT.

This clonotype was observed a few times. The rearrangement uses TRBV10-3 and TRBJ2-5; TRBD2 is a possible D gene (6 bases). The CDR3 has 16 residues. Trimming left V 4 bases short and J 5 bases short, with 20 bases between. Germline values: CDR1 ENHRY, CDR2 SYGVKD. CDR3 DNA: TGTGCCATCAGTGGAACCCAGGGACTTTCTTTGGAGACCCAGTACTTC. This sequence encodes CAISGTQGLSLETQYF.

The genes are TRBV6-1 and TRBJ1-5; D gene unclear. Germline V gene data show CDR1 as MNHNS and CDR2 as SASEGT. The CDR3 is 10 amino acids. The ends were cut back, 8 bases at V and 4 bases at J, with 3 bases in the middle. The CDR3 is CASWNQPQHF. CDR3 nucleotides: TGTGCCAGCTGGAATCAGCCCCAGCATTTT.

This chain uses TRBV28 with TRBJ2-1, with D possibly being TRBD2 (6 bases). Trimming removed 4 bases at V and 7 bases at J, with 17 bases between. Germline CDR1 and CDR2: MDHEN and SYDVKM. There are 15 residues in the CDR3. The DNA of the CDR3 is TGTGCCAGCAGTTCTCTCCCGGGACTGTCAAATGAGCAGTTCTTC. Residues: CASSSLPGLSNEQFF.

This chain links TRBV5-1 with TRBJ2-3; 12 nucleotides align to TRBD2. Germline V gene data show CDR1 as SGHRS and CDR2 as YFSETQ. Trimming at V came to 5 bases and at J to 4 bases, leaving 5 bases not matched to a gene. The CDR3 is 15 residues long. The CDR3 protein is CASRKTSGRADTQYF. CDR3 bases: TGCGCCAGCAGAAAGACTAGCGGGAGAGCAGATACGCAGTATTTT.

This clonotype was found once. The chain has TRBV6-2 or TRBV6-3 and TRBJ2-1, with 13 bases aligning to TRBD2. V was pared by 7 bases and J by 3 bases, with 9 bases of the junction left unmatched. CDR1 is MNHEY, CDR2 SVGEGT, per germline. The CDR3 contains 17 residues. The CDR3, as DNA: TGTGCCAGCACCACCATCAGGACTAGCGGGAGCTACAATGAGCAGTTCTTC. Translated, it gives CASTTIRTSGSYNEQFF.

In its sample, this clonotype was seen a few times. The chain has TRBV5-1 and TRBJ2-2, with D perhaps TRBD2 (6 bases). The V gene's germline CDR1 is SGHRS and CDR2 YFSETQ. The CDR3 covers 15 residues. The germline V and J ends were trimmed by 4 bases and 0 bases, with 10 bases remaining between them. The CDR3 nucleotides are TGCGCCAGCAGCGGCCGGGGGACGAACACCGGGGAGCTGTTTTTT. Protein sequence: CASSGRGTNTGELFF. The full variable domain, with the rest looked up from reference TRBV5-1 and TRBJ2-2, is KAGVTQTPRYLIKTRGQQVTLSCSPISGHRSVSWYQQTPGQGLQFLFEYFSETQRNKGNFPGRFSGRQFSNSRSEMNVSTLELGDSALYLCASSGRGTNTGELFFGEGSRLTVL.